The entry below gives a single TCR beta chain sequence along with its context. What it binds is unknown. Per germline, CDR1 SNHLY and CDR2 FYNNEI. CDR3 size: 16 residues. V lost 6 bases and J lost 2; bases outside the gene matches: 10. The sample is drawn from a study of cytomegalovirus exposure and HLA in healthy donors. Findings and limits, study-wide: The likely explanation for a cluster of highly shared sequence variants was sequencing artifact. Later analysis found that TCR beta chains associated with HLA were more clonally expanded than other, equally common chains.

The PCR ran on 60 Vbeta and 13 Jbeta primers. Here immunoSEQ multiplex PCR was the method, and the copy in TCRdb shows in-frame clones only, minus some. The sample lists 65,000 to 90,000 clones, approximately 78% seen once, with 1.9% in the top ten. The TCR was taken from a man in his late teens or twenties in good health and CMV-seronegative. Sequencing was carried out using PBMCs. This chain joins TRBV2 and TRBJ2-1; the match to TRBD2 covers 7 bases. The DNA for the CDR3 is TGTGCCAGCAGATCATTCGGGAGGCCTACCTACAATGAGCAGTTCTTC. Translated: CASRSFGRPTYNEQFF.